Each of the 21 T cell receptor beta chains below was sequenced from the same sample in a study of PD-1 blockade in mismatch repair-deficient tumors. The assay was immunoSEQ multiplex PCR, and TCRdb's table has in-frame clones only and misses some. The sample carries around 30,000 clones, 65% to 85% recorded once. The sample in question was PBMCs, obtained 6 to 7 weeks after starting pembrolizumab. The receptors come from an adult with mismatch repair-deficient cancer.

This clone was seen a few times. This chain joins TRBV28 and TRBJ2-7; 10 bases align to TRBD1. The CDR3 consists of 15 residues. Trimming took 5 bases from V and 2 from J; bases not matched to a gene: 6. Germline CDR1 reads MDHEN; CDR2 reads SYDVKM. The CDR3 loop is CASSTAGTGAYEQYF. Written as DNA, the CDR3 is TGTGCCAGCAGTACTGCCGGGACAGGGGCCTACGAGCAGTACTTC.

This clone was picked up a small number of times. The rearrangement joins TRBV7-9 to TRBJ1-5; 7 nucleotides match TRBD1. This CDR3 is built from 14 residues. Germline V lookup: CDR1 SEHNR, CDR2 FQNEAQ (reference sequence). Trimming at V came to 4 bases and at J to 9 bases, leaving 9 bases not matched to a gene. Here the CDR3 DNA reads TGTGCCAGCAGCTCGGAGGGGGCCCAATCGCCCCAGCATTTT. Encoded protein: CASSSEGAQSPQHF. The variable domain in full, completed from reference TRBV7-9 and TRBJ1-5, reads DTGVSQNPRHKITKRGQNVTFRCDPISEHNRLYWYRQTLGQGPEFLTYFQNEAQLEKSRLLSDRFSAERPKGSFSTLEIQRTEQGDSAMYLCASSSEGAQSPQHFGDGTRLSIL.

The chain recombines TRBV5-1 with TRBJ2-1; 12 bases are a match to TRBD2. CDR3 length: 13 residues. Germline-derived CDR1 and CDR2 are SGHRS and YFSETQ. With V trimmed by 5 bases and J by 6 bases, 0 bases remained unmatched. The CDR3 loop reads CASRLAGGNEQFF. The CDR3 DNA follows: TGCGCCAGCAGACTAGCGGGGGGCAATGAGCAGTTCTTC.

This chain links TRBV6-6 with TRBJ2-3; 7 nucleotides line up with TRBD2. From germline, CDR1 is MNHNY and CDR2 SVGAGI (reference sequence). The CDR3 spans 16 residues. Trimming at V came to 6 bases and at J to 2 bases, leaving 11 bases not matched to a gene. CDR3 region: CASSPPTGGYTDTQYF. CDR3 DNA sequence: TGTGCCAGCAGCCCCCCTACGGGGGGTTACACAGATACGCAGTATTTT.

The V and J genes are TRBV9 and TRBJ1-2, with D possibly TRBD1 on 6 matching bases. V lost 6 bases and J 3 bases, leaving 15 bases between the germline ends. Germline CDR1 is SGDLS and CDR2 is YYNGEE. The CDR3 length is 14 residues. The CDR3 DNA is TGTGCCAGCACCGAGGGGGGGAGTTACTATGGCTACACCTTC. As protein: CASTEGGSYYGYTF.

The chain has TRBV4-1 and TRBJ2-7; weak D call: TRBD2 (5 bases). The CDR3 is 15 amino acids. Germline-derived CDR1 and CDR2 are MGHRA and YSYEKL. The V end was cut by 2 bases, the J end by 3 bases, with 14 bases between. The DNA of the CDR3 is TGCGCCAGCAGCCAAAGGGATGACTACCGCTACGAGCAGTACTTC. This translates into CASSQRDDYRYEQYF.

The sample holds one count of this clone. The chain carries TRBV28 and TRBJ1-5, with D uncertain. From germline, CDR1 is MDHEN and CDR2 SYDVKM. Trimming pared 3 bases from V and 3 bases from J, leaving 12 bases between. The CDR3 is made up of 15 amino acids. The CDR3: CASSFPGRDNQPQHF. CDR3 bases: TGTGCCAGCAGTTTCCCCGGGAGGGACAATCAGCCCCAGCATTTT.

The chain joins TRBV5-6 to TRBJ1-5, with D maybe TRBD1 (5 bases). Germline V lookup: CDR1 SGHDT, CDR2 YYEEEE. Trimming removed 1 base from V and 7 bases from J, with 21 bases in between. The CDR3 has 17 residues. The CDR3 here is CASSLRGGVKGDQPQHF. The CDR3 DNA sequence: TGTGCCAGCAGCTTGAGGGGAGGGGTCAAAGGAGACCAGCCCCAGCATTTT.

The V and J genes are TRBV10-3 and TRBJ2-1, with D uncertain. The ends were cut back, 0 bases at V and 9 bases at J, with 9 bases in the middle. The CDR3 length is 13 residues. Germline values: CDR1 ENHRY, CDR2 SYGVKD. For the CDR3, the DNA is TGTGCCATCAGTGAGTCGATCCGCAGTGAGCAGTTCTTC. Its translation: CAISESIRSEQFF.

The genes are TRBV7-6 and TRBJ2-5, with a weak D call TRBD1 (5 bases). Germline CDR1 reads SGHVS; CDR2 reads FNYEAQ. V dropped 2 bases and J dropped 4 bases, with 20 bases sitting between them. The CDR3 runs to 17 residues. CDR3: CASSLYPGHQRGETQYF. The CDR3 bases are TGTGCCAGCAGCTTATACCCCGGACACCAAAGGGGAGAGACCCAGTACTTC.

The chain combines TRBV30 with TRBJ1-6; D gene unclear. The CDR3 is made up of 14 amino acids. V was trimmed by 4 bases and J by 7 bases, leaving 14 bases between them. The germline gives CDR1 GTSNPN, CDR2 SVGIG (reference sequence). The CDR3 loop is CAWTGITSNSPLHF. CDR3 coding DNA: TGTGCCTGGACCGGTATAACGTCCAATTCACCCCTCCACTTT.

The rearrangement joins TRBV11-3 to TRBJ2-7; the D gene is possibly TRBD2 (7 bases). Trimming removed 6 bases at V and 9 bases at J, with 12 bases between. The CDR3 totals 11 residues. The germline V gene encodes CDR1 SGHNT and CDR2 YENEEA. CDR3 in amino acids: CASRKGGGQYF. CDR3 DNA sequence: TGTGCCAGCAGAAAAGGGGGGGGGCAGTACTTC.

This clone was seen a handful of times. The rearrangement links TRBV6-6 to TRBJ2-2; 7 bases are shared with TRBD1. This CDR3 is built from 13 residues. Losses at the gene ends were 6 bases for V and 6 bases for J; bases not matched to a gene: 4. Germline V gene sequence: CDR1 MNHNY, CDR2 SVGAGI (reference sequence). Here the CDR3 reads CASSPTGAGELFF. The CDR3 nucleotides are TGTGCCAGCAGCCCCACAGGGGCCGGGGAGCTGTTTTTT.

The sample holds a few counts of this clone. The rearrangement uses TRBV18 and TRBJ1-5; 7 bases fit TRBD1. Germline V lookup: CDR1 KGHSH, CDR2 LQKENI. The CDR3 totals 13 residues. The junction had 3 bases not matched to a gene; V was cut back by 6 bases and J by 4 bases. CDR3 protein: CASSGQRNQPQHF. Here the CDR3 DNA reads TGTGCCAGCTCGGGACAGAGAAATCAGCCCCAGCATTTT.

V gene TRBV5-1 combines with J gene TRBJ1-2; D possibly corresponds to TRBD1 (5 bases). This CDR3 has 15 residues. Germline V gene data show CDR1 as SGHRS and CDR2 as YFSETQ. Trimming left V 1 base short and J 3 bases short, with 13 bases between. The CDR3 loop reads CASSLQGGGDYGYTF. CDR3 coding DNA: TGCGCCAGCAGCTTGCAGGGAGGTGGAGACTATGGCTACACCTTC. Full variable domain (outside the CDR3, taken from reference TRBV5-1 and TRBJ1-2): KAGVTQTPRYLIKTRGQQVTLSCSPISGHRSVSWYQQTPGQGLQFLFEYFSETQRNKGNFPGRFSGRQFSNSRSEMNVSTLELGDSALYLCASSLQGGGDYGYTFGSGTRLTVV.

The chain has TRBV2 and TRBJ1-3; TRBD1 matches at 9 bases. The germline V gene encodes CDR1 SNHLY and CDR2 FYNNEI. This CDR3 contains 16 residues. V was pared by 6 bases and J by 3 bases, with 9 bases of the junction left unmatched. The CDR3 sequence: CASSRDRVEVGNTIYF. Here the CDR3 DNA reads TGTGCCAGCAGCCGGGACAGGGTAGAGGTTGGAAACACCATATATTTT.

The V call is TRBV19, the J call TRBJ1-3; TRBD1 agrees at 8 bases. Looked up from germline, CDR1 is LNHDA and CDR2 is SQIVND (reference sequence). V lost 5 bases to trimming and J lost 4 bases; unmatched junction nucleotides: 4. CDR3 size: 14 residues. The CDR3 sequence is CASSSGGLGNTIYF. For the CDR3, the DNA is TGTGCCAGTAGTTCAGGGGGCCTCGGAAACACCATATATTTT.

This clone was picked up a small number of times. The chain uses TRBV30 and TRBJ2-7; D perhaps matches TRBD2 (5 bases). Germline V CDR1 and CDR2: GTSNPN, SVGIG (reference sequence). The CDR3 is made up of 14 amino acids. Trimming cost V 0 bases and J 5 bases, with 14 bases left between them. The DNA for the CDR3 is TGTGCCTGGAGTGTAGGACTCCCATCCCACGAGCAGTACTTC. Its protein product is CAWSVGLPSHEQYF.

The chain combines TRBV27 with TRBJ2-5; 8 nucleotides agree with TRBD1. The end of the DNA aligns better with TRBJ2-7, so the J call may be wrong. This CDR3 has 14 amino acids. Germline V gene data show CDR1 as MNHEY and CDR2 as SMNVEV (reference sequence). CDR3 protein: CASSYGQGAYEQYF. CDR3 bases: TGTGCCAGCAGTTACGGACAGGGTGCCTACGAGCAGTACTTC.

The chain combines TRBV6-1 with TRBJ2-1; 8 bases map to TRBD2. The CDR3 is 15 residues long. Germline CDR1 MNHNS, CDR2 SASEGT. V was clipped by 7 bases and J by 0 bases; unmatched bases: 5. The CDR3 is CASNRLARSYNEQFF. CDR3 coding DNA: TGTGCCAGCAACCGACTAGCGCGCTCCTACAATGAGCAGTTCTTC.

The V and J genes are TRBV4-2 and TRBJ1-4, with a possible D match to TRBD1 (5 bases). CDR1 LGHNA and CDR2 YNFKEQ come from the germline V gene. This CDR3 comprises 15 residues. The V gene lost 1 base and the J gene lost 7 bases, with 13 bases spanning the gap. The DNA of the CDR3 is TGTGCCAGCAGCCAAGCAGGGAACAACGGTGAAAAACTGTTTTTT. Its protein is CASSQAGNNGEKLFF.